These 21 T cell receptor beta chains share one sample of origin, sequenced in a study of a mutant IDH1 vaccine in newly diagnosed glioma. As for time point: baseline, week 1 (first vaccination visit). This sample's treatment: pre-vaccination baseline after standard-of-care therapy. The protocol was immunoSEQ multiplex PCR, while the TCRdb copy is restricted to in-frame clones and leaves out a portion. Here the sample spans 35,000 to 40,000 clones, approximately 78% being singletons. The sample here was PBMCs, taken from a glioma patient treated with radiotherapy, temozolomide or both. The receptor set was obtained from a man aged 35 to 55 with glioma. Some clones in this sample may be carry-over from other donors' samples.

The V and J genes are TRBV7-9 and TRBJ1-1; TRBD1 is a possible D gene (5 bases). Trimming removed 1 base at V and 4 bases at J, with 13 bases between. Germline V lookup: CDR1 SEHNR, CDR2 FQNEAQ (reference sequence). CDR3 length equals 15 residues. The DNA for the CDR3 is TGTGCCAGCAGCTTAGGAACAGGAAGGGGCACTGAAGCTTTCTTT. Translating it yields CASSLGTGRGTEAFF.

The V gene is TRBV30, the J gene TRBJ1-2; D may be TRBD1 (5 bases). The CDR3 is 14 residues long. With 3 bases removed from V and 2 bases from J, the gap between germline ends came to 13 bases. Per germline, CDR1 GTSNPN and CDR2 SVGIG (reference sequence). The CDR3 region is CAWRWGDSNYGYTF. CDR3 sequence (DNA): TGTGCCTGGAGGTGGGGGGATTCCAACTATGGCTACACCTTC.

The chain carries TRBV5-1 and TRBJ1-2; D not certain. Germline V gene sequence: CDR1 SGHRS, CDR2 YFSETQ. The germline V and J ends were trimmed by 0 bases and 8 bases, with 14 bases remaining between them. This CDR3 spans 14 amino acids. The CDR3 protein is CASSLAQDFAGYTF. In nucleotides, the CDR3 is TGCGCCAGCAGCTTGGCGCAGGACTTTGCGGGCTACACCTTC.

The chain uses TRBV10-3 and TRBJ1-2; D gene unclear. Germline CDR1 ENHRY, CDR2 SYGVKD. V was shortened by 0 bases and J by 7 bases, with 21 bases between the two germline ends. CDR3 length: 17 residues. In nucleotides, the CDR3 is TGTGCCATCAGTGAGTCCCCCGGTATAGGTACGGCGACTGGCTACACCTTC. As protein: CAISESPGIGTATGYTF.

The CDR3, as DNA: TGTGCCAGCAGCCTTTTAACAGGGAGTGAGCAGTTCTTC. Amino acids: CASSLLTGSEQFF. V is TRBV11-2 and J is TRBJ2-1, with a possible D match to TRBD1 (6 bases). V lost 5 bases and J 9 bases, leaving 14 bases between the germline ends. Germline-derived CDR1 and CDR2 are SGHAT and FQNNGV. The CDR3 contains 13 residues.

The chain carries TRBV5-1 and TRBJ2-5; TRBD1 aligns across 9 bases. V shed 0 bases and J 5 bases; nucleotides not matched to a gene: 2. The CDR3 totals 14 residues. The germline CDR1 and CDR2 sequences are SGHRS and YFSETQ. This CDR3 reads CASSLGTGAETQYF. The CDR3 coding sequence is TGCGCCAGCAGCTTGGGGACAGGGGCGGAGACCCAGTACTTC.

The chain recombines TRBV5-6 with TRBJ1-5; D is uncertain. Between the trimmed V and J ends, which lost 2 bases and 1 base, there was a span of 10 bases. Per the germline V gene, CDR1 is SGHDT and CDR2 is YYEEEE. The CDR3 runs 15 residues. The CDR3 coding sequence is TGTGCCAGCAGCTTAACTCCTCGCAGCAATCAGCCCCAGCATTTT. It codes for CASSLTPRSNQPQHF.

The V call is TRBV4-1, the J call TRBJ2-5; no clear D. V was clipped by 3 bases and J by 4 bases, with 12 bases between them. Germline-derived CDR1 and CDR2 are MGHRA and YSYEKL. The CDR3 is 14 residues long. CDR3 in amino acids: CASSHPPDGETQYF. The CDR3 coding sequence is TGCGCCAGCAGCCACCCGCCAGATGGAGAGACCCAGTACTTC.

The genes are TRBV6-5 and TRBJ2-7; D ambiguous. CDR3 length: 15 residues. V was pared by 3 bases and J by 1 base, with 13 bases between. CDR1 is MNHEY, CDR2 SVGAGI, per germline. The CDR3: CASSYAPPVSYEQYF. In nucleotides, the CDR3 is TGTGCCAGCAGTTATGCACCCCCCGTGTCCTACGAGCAGTACTTC.

The chain uses TRBV18 and TRBJ1-2; TRBD1 aligns across 7 bases. CDR1 is KGHSH, CDR2 LQKENI, per germline. This CDR3 contains 14 residues. V was pared by 5 bases and J by 5 bases, with 8 bases of the junction left unmatched. In DNA form, the CDR3 reads TGTGCCAGCTCAAGACAGGGACAGTGGTATGGCTACACCTTC. Protein: CASSRQGQWYGYTF.

The chain uses TRBV6-5 and TRBJ1-2; D is uncertain. Germline V gene sequence: CDR1 MNHEY, CDR2 SVGAGI. With 5 bases removed from V and 2 bases from J, the gap between germline ends came to 12 bases. This CDR3 comprises 14 residues. The CDR3 sequence is CASSSAVRNYGYTF. In DNA form, the CDR3 reads TGTGCCAGCAGTAGTGCGGTACGGAACTATGGCTACACCTTC.

The chain recombines TRBV7-8 with TRBJ2-5; a possible D gene is TRBD2 (7 bases). Trimming removed 7 bases at V and 3 bases at J, with 12 bases between. Germline CDR1 reads SGHVS; CDR2 reads FQNEAQ. This CDR3 contains 13 residues. For the CDR3, the DNA is TGTGCCAGCAAGAGGGGGAGGGAAGAGACCCAGTACTTC. This gives the protein CASKRGREETQYF.

The sample holds one count of this clone. The chain combines TRBV6-1 with TRBJ1-6; 8 bases fit TRBD1. This CDR3 has 15 residues. Germline-derived CDR1 and CDR2 are MNHNS and SASEGT. The DNA of the CDR3 is TGTGCTATTAGACAGGGGAGTGGTGATAATTCACCCCTCCACTTT. This sequence encodes CAIRQGSGDNSPLHF.

The chain links TRBV25-1 to TRBJ1-1, with no clear D. This CDR3 is 12 amino acids long. V dropped 4 bases and J dropped 3 bases, with 6 bases sitting between them. From germline, CDR1 is MGHDK and CDR2 SYGVNS. DNA of the CDR3: TGTGCCAGCAGTGCCGGGTACACTGAAGCTTTCTTT. This sequence encodes CASSAGYTEAFF.

The chain combines TRBV27 with TRBJ2-5; 7 nucleotides line up with TRBD1. V was clipped by 6 bases and J by 2 bases; unmatched bases: 15. The CDR3 covers 17 residues. The germline V gene encodes CDR1 MNHEY and CDR2 SMNVEV (reference sequence). Written as DNA, the CDR3 is TGTGCCAGCAGCCCCCTTTTTTTGACAGGGACGCAAGAGACCCAGTACTTC. Its protein is CASSPLFLTGTQETQYF.

The sample holds one count of this clone. The chain has TRBV9 and TRBJ1-5; no clear D gene. CDR1 and CDR2 from the germline V gene are SGDLS and YYNGEE. The CDR3 extends over 14 amino acids. V was shortened by 0 bases and J by 3 bases, with 7 bases between the two germline ends. The CDR3, as DNA: TGTGCCAGCAGCGTAGACGGATTCAATCAGCCCCAGCATTTT. It codes for CASSVDGFNQPQHF.

The CDR3 nucleotides read TGTGCCAGCAGTTCTCTCGGACAGGGGGATCAGCCCCAGCATTTT. Protein sequence: CASSSLGQGDQPQHF. The chain is built from TRBV27 and TRBJ1-5; 10 positions match TRBD1. V gave up 4 bases and J gave up 5 bases; unmatched junction bases: 5. The germline CDR1 and CDR2 sequences are MNHEY and SMNVEV (reference sequence). The CDR3 is 15 residues long.

This clone has a handful of counts. CDR3 region: CASSLEGRGTNTEAFF. As DNA, the CDR3 is TGCGCCAGCAGCTTGGAGGGCAGGGGAACAAACACTGAAGCTTTCTTT. The genes are TRBV5-1 and TRBJ1-1; D might be TRBD1 (6 bases). Germline values: CDR1 SGHRS, CDR2 YFSETQ. Trimming removed 0 bases from V and 2 bases from J, with 14 bases in between. CDR3 length: 16 amino acids.

The chain is built from TRBV6-1 and TRBJ1-2, with 11 bases lining up with TRBD1. This CDR3 region has 14 residues. Germline values: CDR1 MNHNS, CDR2 SASEGT. The V segment lost 4 bases and the J segment 4 bases; nucleotides outside the gene matches: 2. CDR3: CASSAGTGGYGYTF. Here the CDR3 DNA reads TGTGCCAGCAGTGCCGGGACAGGGGGCTATGGCTACACCTTC.

V usage is TRBV30 and J usage is TRBJ1-5, with TRBD1 matching over 9 bases. The germline V gene has CDR1 GTSNPN and CDR2 SVGIG (reference sequence). The CDR3 extends over 15 amino acids. J lost 1 base, V lost 4 bases, and 5 bases had no gene match. The CDR3 sequence: CAWTSTGGSNQPQHF. DNA of the CDR3: TGTGCCTGGACTTCGACAGGGGGGAGCAATCAGCCCCAGCATTTT.

This clone occurred once. V gene TRBV30 combines with J gene TRBJ2-5; TRBD2 matches at 7 bases. Germline loops: CDR1 GTSNPN, CDR2 SVGIG (reference sequence). With 3 bases clipped from V and 5 bases from J, the junction kept 6 bases outside the gene matches. This CDR3 is 13 amino acids long. In DNA, the CDR3 is TGTGCCTGGAGCGCGGTGGGGGGGGAGACCCAGTACTTC. Translating gives CAWSAVGGETQYF.